The 14 T cell receptor beta chains given below trace back to one sample, sequenced in a study of shared clonotypes between healthy human individuals. The assay was immunoSEQ multiplex PCR, and TCRdb's table has in-frame clones only and misses some. The sample lists 550,000 to 700,000 clones, around 78% seen once, with around 1.8% in the top ten. The sequencing input was memory CD4+ T cells sorted from blood. Subset noted: CD45RA-negative fraction. These receptor sequences come from a woman aged 25 to 39 in good health.

J is TRBJ2-4 and V is TRBV28, with D maybe TRBD2 (5 bases). Trimming pared 7 bases from V and 9 bases from J, leaving 10 bases between. The CDR3 totals 11 residues. Germline CDR1 reads MDHEN; CDR2 reads SYDVKM. DNA of the CDR3: TGTGCCAGCACCTCTGAGGGCATTCAGTACTTC. It codes for CASTSEGIQYF.

The genes are TRBV25-1 and TRBJ2-1; the D gene is possibly TRBD2 (5 bases). The CDR3 length is 14 residues. Germline lookup yields CDR1 MGHDK and CDR2 SYGVNS. Deletions cut 1 base from V and 7 bases from J, with 11 bases between. CDR3 in amino acids: CASSESGRGNEQFF. In nucleotides, the CDR3 is TGTGCCAGCAGTGAATCAGGACGGGGAAATGAGCAGTTCTTC.

This chain joins TRBV10-2 and TRBJ2-7; 10 nucleotides agree with TRBD1. Germline CDR1 WSHSY, CDR2 SAAADI. The CDR3 runs to 14 residues. Trimming removed 6 bases from V and 6 bases from J; junction bases left unmatched: 8. CDR3 DNA sequence: TGCGCCAGCAGAGCCTCCGGGACAGGGGCCGAGCAGTACTTC. Translating it yields CASRASGTGAEQYF.

The rearrangement joins TRBV6-1 to TRBJ1-5; no clear D. V was trimmed by 5 bases and J by 1 base, leaving 9 bases between them. The CDR3 spans 14 residues. Per germline, CDR1 MNHNS and CDR2 SASEGT. In DNA form, the CDR3 reads TGTGCCAGCAGTCAGGAGGTGAGCAATCAGCCCCAGCATTTT. This gives the protein CASSQEVSNQPQHF.

This rearrangement joins TRBV30 to TRBJ2-2; D unresolved. Trimming left V 2 bases short and J 8 bases short, with 9 bases between. CDR3 length: 12 residues. Germline assignment: CDR1 GTSNPN and CDR2 SVGIG (reference sequence). This CDR3 reads CAWSWGRGELFF. In DNA, the CDR3 is TGTGCCTGGAGTTGGGGTCGAGGGGAGCTGTTTTTT.

The chain joins TRBV7-3 to TRBJ1-1; the match to TRBD1 covers 9 bases. The CDR3 consists of 15 residues. V shed 5 bases, J shed 4 bases, and the junction held 8 bases outside the gene matches. CDR1 and CDR2 (germline): SGHTA, FQGTGA. Here the CDR3 DNA reads TGTGCCAGCAGCCCCGACAGGGGGATTGGCACTGAAGCTTTCTTT. This gives the protein CASSPDRGIGTEAFF.

The chain is built from TRBV28 and TRBJ1-1, with 7 bases identical to TRBD1. Germline V gives CDR1 MDHEN, CDR2 SYDVKM. This CDR3 spans 15 amino acids. With 5 bases clipped from V and 0 bases from J, the junction kept 6 bases outside the gene matches. The CDR3 coding sequence is TGTGCCAGCAGTCGTCCGGGACAGTTGAACACTGAAGCTTTCTTT. It translates to CASSRPGQLNTEAFF.

This clone was seen once. The chain recombines TRBV11-1 with TRBJ2-7; TRBD1 might be the D (5 bases). V was trimmed by 0 bases and J by 5 bases, leaving 17 bases between them. From germline, CDR1 is SGHAT and CDR2 FQDESV (reference sequence). This CDR3 region has 16 residues. CDR3 nucleotide sequence: TGTGCCAGCAGCTTAGCGCTAGGGGTTGGTACGGACGAGCAGTACTTC. It codes for CASSLALGVGTDEQYF.

The rearrangement uses TRBV18 and TRBJ2-2; 9 positions match TRBD1. The CDR3 loop spans 15 amino acids. Germline V gene data show CDR1 as KGHSH and CDR2 as LQKENI. J was trimmed by 6 bases and V by 1 base; bases with no gene match: 3. The CDR3 reads CASSPRDREAGELFF. DNA for the CDR3: TGTGCCAGCTCACCACGGGACAGGGAGGCCGGGGAGCTGTTTTTT.

The chain recombines TRBV4-2 with TRBJ2-3; 10 positions agree with TRBD2. The CDR3 spans 19 residues. Germline CDR1 LGHNA, CDR2 YNFKEQ. With V trimmed by 1 base and J by 1 base, 11 bases remained unmatched. CDR3 residues: CASSQGGLAATWGTDTQYF. CDR3 in DNA: TGTGCCAGCAGCCAAGGAGGACTAGCGGCCACCTGGGGCACAGATACGCAGTATTTT.

The chain carries TRBV7-9 and TRBJ1-3; 9 positions match TRBD1. With V trimmed by 5 bases and J by 3 bases, 8 bases remained unmatched. This CDR3 has 16 residues. Germline V gene lookup returns CDR1 SEHNR and CDR2 FQNEAQ (reference sequence). CDR3 amino acids: CASSARGQGGGNTIYF. Here the CDR3 DNA reads TGTGCCAGCAGCGCCCGGGGACAGGGTGGTGGAAACACCATATATTTT.

This clone appeared a few times. CDR3 amino acids: CASSESVRGLAGGDTQYF. In DNA, the CDR3 is TGTGCCAGCAGTGAAAGTGTTCGGGGACTAGCGGGCGGGGATACGCAGTATTTT. The J gene is TRBJ2-3, the V gene TRBV6-1; 12 bases align to TRBD2. The CDR3 is 18 amino acids. The ends lost 2 bases at V and 6 bases at J; junction bases unmatched: 12. Germline V CDR1 and CDR2: MNHNS, SASEGT.

This clone was recorded once. The chain employs TRBV19 and TRBJ2-2, with D hard to call. The CDR3 is made up of 17 amino acids. Trimming cost V 1 base and J 0 bases, with 12 bases left between them. From germline, CDR1 is LNHDA and CDR2 SQIVND (reference sequence). For the CDR3, the DNA is TGTGCCAGTAGTATAGCAGCCGTAGGAACGAACACCGGGGAGCTGTTTTTT. Protein sequence: CASSIAAVGTNTGELFF. The full variable domain, in which reference TRBV19 and TRBJ2-2 provide the parts outside the CDR3, is DGGITQSPKYLFRKEGQNVTLSCEQNLNHDAMYWYRQDPGQGLRLIYYSQIVNDFQKGDIAEGYSVSREKKESFPLTVTSAQKNPTAFYLCASSIAAVGTNTGELFFGEGSRLTVL.

The CDR3: CASSFVLGAFF. CDR3 DNA: TGTGCCAGCAGCTTCGTCCTGGGAGCTTTCTTT. The rearrangement links TRBV11-2 to TRBJ1-1; D gene unclear. CDR1 and CDR2 (germline): SGHAT, FQNNGV. The length of the CDR3 is 11 residues. Trimming removed 3 bases from V and 10 bases from J, with 9 bases in between.